This is a list of T cell receptor beta chains from one sample in a study of T cells in localized non-small cell lung cancer. Sequencing used immunoSEQ multiplex PCR; TCRdb keeps in-frame clones, though not all of them. The data hold 70,000 to 95,000 clones, with more than 75% observed a single time. The sequencing used PBMCs, collected before any cancer treatment. These receptors were taken from a woman aged 40-70 years with stage II squamous cell lung carcinoma. Each CDR3 is given with its conserved first and last residue. D genes are given only for firm matches. Expanded clones are given a class, and other clones once, few, many or no size at all.

V	D	size	J	CDR3	DNA
TRBV7-6	TRBD1	NA	TRBJ1-2	CASSLNEGAVYGYTF	TGTGCCAGCAGCTTAAACGAGGGGGCTGTCTATGGCTACACCTTC
TRBV6-5	NA	NA	TRBJ2-4	CASSPHRDPKNIQYF	TGTGCCAGCAGTCCCCATAGGGATCCCAAAAACATTCAGTACTTC
TRBV7-6	NA	NA	TRBJ2-5	CASSLEAARQETQYF	TGTGCCAGCAGCTTAGAAGCGGCCCGCCAAGAGACCCAGTACTTC
TRBV7-7	TRBD1	NA	TRBJ1-4	CASSPGTGLVEKLFF	TGTGCCAGCAGCCCGGGGACAGGGCTGGTTGAAAAACTGTTTTTT
TRBV11-2	NA	NA	TRBJ1-1	CASSPARVIWNTEAFF	TGTGCCAGCAGCCCCGCCAGGGTAATTTGGAACACTGAAGCTTTCTTT
TRBV11-2	TRBD1	NA	TRBJ1-2	CASSLDPYPIRDRDGGYTF	TGTGCCAGCAGCTTAGATCCATATCCCATCCGGGACAGGGATGGTGGCTACACCTTC
TRBV11-2	NA	NA	TRBJ1-1	CASSLQGSTEAFF	TGTGCCAGCAGCCTCCAGGGGAGCACTGAAGCTTTCTTT
TRBV6-1	TRBD2	NA	TRBJ2-7	CASWGGLAVYEQYF	TGTGCCAGCTGGGGCGGACTAGCGGTATACGAGCAGTACTTC
TRBV18	NA	few	TRBJ2-7	CASSPPGGYEQYF	TGTGCCAGCTCACCGCCCGGGGGTTACGAGCAGTACTTC
TRBV5-1	TRBD1	NA	TRBJ1-2	CASSRGDRVLVNNGYTF	TGCGCCAGCAGCCGCGGGGACAGGGTCTTGGTAAATAATGGCTACACCTTC
TRBV7-8	NA	NA	TRBJ1-5	CASSLTASNQPQHF	TGTGCCAGCAGCCTTACAGCCAGCAATCAGCCCCAGCATTTT
TRBV14	TRBD1	NA	TRBJ1-1	CASSQTGLGAEAFF	TGTGCCAGCAGCCAGACAGGGCTAGGCGCTGAAGCTTTCTTT
TRBV27	NA	NA	TRBJ1-2	CASSLSPHNYGYTF	TGTGCCAGCAGTTTATCCCCCCATAACTATGGCTACACCTTC
TRBV7-2	TRBD2	NA	TRBJ2-3	CASSLAGGLGNWGTDTQYF	TGTGCCAGCAGCTTAGCGGGGGGACTAGGGAATTGGGGCACAGATACGCAGTATTTT
TRBV15	NA	NA	TRBJ2-6	CATSRGRGSGANVLTF	TGTGCCACCAGCAGAGGAAGGGGTTCTGGGGCCAACGTCCTGACTTTC
TRBV7-9	TRBD1	NA	TRBJ1-2	CASSPDRAGGNYGYTF	TGTGCCAGCAGCCCGGACAGGGCGGGGGGGAACTATGGCTACACCTTC
TRBV19	TRBD2	NA	TRBJ2-5	CASRESGTGETQYF	TGTGCCAGTAGGGAAAGCGGGACCGGGGAGACCCAGTACTTC
TRBV18	TRBD1	NA	TRBJ2-5	CASSLGQGALETQYF	TGTGCCAGCTCACTAGGACAGGGGGCATTGGAGACCCAGTACTTC
TRBV19	TRBD1	once	TRBJ2-3	CASSATGGYSTDTQYF	TGTGCCAGTAGTGCAACAGGGGGGTATAGCACAGATACGCAGTATTTT
TRBV19	NA	NA	TRBJ1-2	CASSIAGYYGYTF	TGTGCCAGTAGTATAGCAGGTTACTATGGCTACACCTTC
TRBV19	NA	NA	TRBJ2-2	CASSIDQGYGTGELFF	TGTGCCAGTAGTATAGATCAGGGCTATGGCACCGGGGAGCTGTTTTTT
TRBV7-8	NA	NA	TRBJ1-3	CASSLSGLNTIYF	TGTGCCAGCAGCTTATCCGGGTTAAACACCATATATTTT
TRBV2	NA	NA	TRBJ2-1	CASRAFITAEQFF	TGTGCCAGCAGAGCCTTTATAACCGCTGAGCAGTTCTTC
TRBV5-6	TRBD1	NA	TRBJ2-7	CASSSLTGSFTYEQYF	TGTGCCAGCAGCTCCCTGACAGGGTCGTTTACCTACGAGCAGTACTTC
TRBV28	NA	NA	TRBJ2-1	CASSPTLGRYNEQFF	TGTGCCAGCAGTCCCACCCTCGGGAGATACAATGAGCAGTTCTTC